This T cell receptor beta chain is from a study of monozygotic twins with inflammatory bowel disease. Concerning this clonotype: No antigen is known for it.

TCRdb re-called the 5' RACE reads and shows each CDR3 protein once, DNA omitted. Its clone listing holds 150,000 to 200,000 distinct CDR3 sequences. The study's findings and limits: For IBD patients, clonotypes shared with others were fewer than for healthy twins, especially with disease activity. There was no way to distinguish the different T cell subtypes. Among IBD patients, TCRbeta diversity (inverse Simpson) was lower than in healthy co-twins. Since immunosuppressive treatments differed, patient repertoires may have gained added variability.

Sequencing was performed on blood. The sequence derives from a human donor with ulcerative colitis or Crohn's disease, or a healthy co-twin of an affected twin (not recorded which).

This CDR3 reads CASRASGFLDEQFF. The chain is built from TRBV25-1 and TRBJ2-1; TCRdb names TRBD2, which stays unverified in the absence of DNA. The V gene's germline CDR1 is MGHDK and CDR2 SYGVNS. The CDR3 totals 14 residues.